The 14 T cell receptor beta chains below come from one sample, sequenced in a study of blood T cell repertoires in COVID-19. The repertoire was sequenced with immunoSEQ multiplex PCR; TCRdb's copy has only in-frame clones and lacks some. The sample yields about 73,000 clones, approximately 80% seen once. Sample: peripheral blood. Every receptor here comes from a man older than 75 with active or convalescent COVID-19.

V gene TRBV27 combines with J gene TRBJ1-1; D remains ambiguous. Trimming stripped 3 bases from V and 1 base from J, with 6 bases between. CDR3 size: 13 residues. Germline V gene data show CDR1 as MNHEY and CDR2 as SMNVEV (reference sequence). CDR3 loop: CASSFTGNTEAFF. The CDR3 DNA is TGTGCCAGCAGTTTTACGGGGAACACTGAAGCTTTCTTT.

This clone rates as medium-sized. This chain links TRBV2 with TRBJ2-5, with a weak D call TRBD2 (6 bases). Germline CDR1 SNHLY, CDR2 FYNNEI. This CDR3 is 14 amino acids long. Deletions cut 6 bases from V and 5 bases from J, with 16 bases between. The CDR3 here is CASREDPAGETQYF. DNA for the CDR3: TGTGCCAGCAGGGAGGATCCGGCGGGGGAGACCCAGTACTTC.

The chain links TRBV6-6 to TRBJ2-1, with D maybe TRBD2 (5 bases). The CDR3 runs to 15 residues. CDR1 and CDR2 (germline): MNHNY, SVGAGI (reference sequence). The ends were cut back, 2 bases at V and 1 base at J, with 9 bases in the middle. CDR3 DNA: TGTGCCAGCAGTTACGGGCGGGTTTCCTACAATGAGCAGTTCTTC. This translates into CASSYGRVSYNEQFF.

CDR3: CSANSRYGYTF. As DNA, the CDR3 is TGCAGTGCTAACAGTCGTTATGGCTACACCTTC. The gene calls are TRBV20-1 and TRBJ1-2; D remains unclear. The germline V gene has CDR1 DFQATT and CDR2 SNEGSKA (reference sequence). V lost 4 bases and J 5 bases, leaving 8 bases between the germline ends. CDR3 length equals 11 residues.

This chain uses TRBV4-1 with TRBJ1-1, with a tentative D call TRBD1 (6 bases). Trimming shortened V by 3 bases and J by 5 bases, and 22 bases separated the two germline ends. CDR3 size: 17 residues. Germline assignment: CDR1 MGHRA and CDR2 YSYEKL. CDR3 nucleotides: TGCGCCAGCAGCCACCTAGCTTCCAGGGGAAGGAGGACTGAAGCTTTCTTT. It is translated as CASSHLASRGRRTEAFF.

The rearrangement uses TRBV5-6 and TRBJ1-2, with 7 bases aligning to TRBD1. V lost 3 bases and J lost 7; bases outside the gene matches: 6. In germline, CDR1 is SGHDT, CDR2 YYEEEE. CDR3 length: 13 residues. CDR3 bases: TGTGCCAGCAGCTCCACAGGGGTCGGTGGCTACACCTTC. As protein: CASSSTGVGGYTF.

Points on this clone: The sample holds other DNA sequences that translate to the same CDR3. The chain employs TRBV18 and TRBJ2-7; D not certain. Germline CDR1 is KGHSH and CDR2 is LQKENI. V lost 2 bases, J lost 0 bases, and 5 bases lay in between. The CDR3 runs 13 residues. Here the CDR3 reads CASSPAGSYEQYF. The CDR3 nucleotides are TGTGCCAGCTCACCAGCAGGCTCCTACGAGCAGTACTTC.

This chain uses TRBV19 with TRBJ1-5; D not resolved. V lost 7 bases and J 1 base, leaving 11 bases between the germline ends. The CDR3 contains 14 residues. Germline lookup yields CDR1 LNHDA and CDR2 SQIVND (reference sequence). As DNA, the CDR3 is TGTGCCAGTATTCAATCGAGGAGCAATCAGCCCCAGCATTTT. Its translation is CASIQSRSNQPQHF.

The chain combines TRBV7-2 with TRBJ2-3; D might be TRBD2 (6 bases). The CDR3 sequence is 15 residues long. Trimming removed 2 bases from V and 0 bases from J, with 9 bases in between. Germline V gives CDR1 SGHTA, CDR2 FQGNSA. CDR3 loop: CASSLSGTSTDTQYF. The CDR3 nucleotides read TGTGCCAGCAGCTTATCAGGGACTAGCACAGATACGCAGTATTTT. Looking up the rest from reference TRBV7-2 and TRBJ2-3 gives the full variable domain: GAGVSQSPSNKVTEKGKDVELRCDPISGHTALYWYRQSLGQGLEFLIYFQGNSAPDKSGLPSDRFSAERTGGSVSTLTIQRTQQEDSAVYLCASSLSGTSTDTQYFGPGTRLTVL.

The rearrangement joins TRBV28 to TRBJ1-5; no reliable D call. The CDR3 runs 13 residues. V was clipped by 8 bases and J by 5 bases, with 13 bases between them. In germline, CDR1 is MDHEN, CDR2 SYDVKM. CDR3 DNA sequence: TGTGCCAGCCGGGAGAGATATTATCAGCCCCAGCATTTT. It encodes CASRERYYQPQHF.

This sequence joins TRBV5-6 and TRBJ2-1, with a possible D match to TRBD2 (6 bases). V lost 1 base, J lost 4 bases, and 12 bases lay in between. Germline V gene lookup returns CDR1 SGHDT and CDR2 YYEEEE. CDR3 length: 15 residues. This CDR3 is CASSLLGGTYNEQFF. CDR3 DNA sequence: TGTGCCAGCAGCTTGTTGGGGGGTACGTACAATGAGCAGTTCTTC. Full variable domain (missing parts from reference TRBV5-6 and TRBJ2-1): DAGVTQSPTHLIKTRGQQVTLRCSPKSGHDTVSWYQQALGQGPQFIFQYYEEEERQRGNFPDRFSGHQFPNYSSELNVNALLLGDSALYLCASSLLGGTYNEQFFGPGTRLTVL.

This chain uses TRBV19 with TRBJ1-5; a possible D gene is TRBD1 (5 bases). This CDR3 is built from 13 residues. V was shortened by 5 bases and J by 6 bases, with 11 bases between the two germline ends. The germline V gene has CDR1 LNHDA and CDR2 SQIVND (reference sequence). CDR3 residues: CASSPNRLQPQHF. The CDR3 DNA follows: TGTGCCAGTAGTCCGAACAGGCTTCAGCCCCAGCATTTT.

The CDR3 region has the DNA TGCGCCAGCAGCCCGGGGCCAGGGGGCAACACCTACGAGCAGTACTTC. It codes for CASSPGPGGNTYEQYF. This chain joins TRBV5-1 and TRBJ2-7, with 8 bases aligning to TRBD1. Germline V CDR1 and CDR2: SGHRS, YFSETQ. V was clipped by 4 bases and J by 2 bases; unmatched bases: 11. The CDR3 contains 16 residues.

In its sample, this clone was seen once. CDR3 DNA: TGTGCCTGGAGTGTCTGGCGCGGGGGGGCCTTGGGCCGCAATGAGCAGTTCTTC. The encoded protein is CAWSVWRGGALGRNEQFF. This chain uses TRBV30 with TRBJ2-1; 9 bases agree with TRBD2. There are 18 residues in the CDR3. The junction had 15 bases not matched to a gene; V was cut back by 0 bases and J by 6 bases. Germline assignment: CDR1 GTSNPN and CDR2 SVGIG (reference sequence).